A selection of T cell receptor beta chains follows, all from one sample in a study of shared clonotypes between healthy human individuals. TCRdb's copy holds only in-frame clones and misses some; the assay was immunoSEQ multiplex PCR. The repertoire holds 1.4 million or so clones, with approximately 98.5% as singletons. The sample consisted of naive CD4+ T cells sorted from blood. These receptors all stem from a man aged 25-45 years in good health. CDR3s include the opening cysteine and the closing phenylalanine or tryptophan. A D gene is named only where the DNA matches it firmly.

J: TRBJ2-3
V: TRBV11-2
D: -
DNA: TGTGCCAGCAGCACGTCTCCCACAGATACGCAGTATTTT
CDR3: CASSTSPTDTQYF

J: TRBJ1-2
V: TRBV6-4
D: TRBD1
DNA: TGTGCCAGCAGTCCACAGGGGAACTATGGCTACACCTTC
CDR3: CASSPQGNYGYTF

J: TRBJ1-2
V: TRBV7-9
D: -
DNA: TGTGCCAGCAGCCCACCGGGCGAACCAAAAGGCTACACCTTC
CDR3: CASSPPGEPKGYTF

J: TRBJ2-3
V: TRBV19
D: -
DNA: TGTGCCACAAGGGCGAAAAGCACAGATACGCAGTATTTT
CDR3: CATRAKSTDTQYF

J: TRBJ2-7
V: TRBV28
D: -
DNA: TGTGCCAGCAGGGGCACATACTACGAGCAGTACTTC
CDR3: CASRGTYYEQYF

J: TRBJ2-2
V: TRBV7-2
D: -
DNA: TGTGCCAGCAGAGTCGCCCCCGGGGAGCTGTTTTTT
CDR3: CASRVAPGELFF

J: TRBJ1-1
V: TRBV6-5
D: -
DNA: TGTGCCAGCAGGTCCCCCGGTGAGGGGGTTTCGGCTTTCTTT
CDR3: CASRSPGEGVSAFF

J: TRBJ2-6
V: TRBV2
D: -
DNA: TGTGCCAGCAGTGATGCTAGGAGGGCCTCTGGGGCCAACGTCCTGACTTTC
CDR3: CASSDARRASGANVLTF

J: TRBJ2-5
V: TRBV10-3
D: TRBD2
DNA: TGTGCCATTGGACTAGCGGGAGGGGAAGAGACCCAGTACTTC
CDR3: CAIGLAGGEETQYF

J: TRBJ2-3
V: TRBV5-1
D: TRBD2
DNA: TGCGCCACCTCGGGGGGTGACCCTATTTCCGATACGCAGTATTTT
CDR3: CATSGGDPISDTQYF

J: TRBJ2-1
V: TRBV9
D: -
DNA: TGTGCCAGCAGCGTACAGGGTTGGGATGAGCAGTTCTTC
CDR3: CASSVQGWDEQFF

J: TRBJ1-2
V: TRBV28
D: TRBD1
DNA: TGTGCCAGCAGTTCCACAGGGGGCGCCTATGGCTACACCTTC
CDR3: CASSSTGGAYGYTF

J: TRBJ1-1
V: TRBV20-1
D: -
DNA: TGCAGTGCTAGTCGGAACACTGAAGCTTTCTTT
CDR3: CSASRNTEAFF